A selection of T cell receptor beta chains follows, all from one sample in a study of shared clonotypes between healthy human individuals. Data came from immunoSEQ multiplex PCR; TCRdb stores just in-frame clones and leaves some out. Found here are around 600,000 clones, 90% to 95% of them singletons; the top ten hold about 0.11%. Sequenced: naive CD8+ T cells sorted from blood. These receptors were obtained from a woman aged 25 to 39 in good health. The CDR3 runs from the conserved cysteine through the conserved F or W. Fields, in order: CDR3 protein, CDR3 DNA, clone size, V gene, J gene, D gene. The D gene is left open where the match is weak. Clone size is stated in some rows and not others, as once, few, many or a class when expanded.

cdr3_aa: CASSQATEAYEQYF; cdr3_nt: TGTGCCAGCAGCCAAGCAACTGAAGCCTACGAGCAGTACTTC; clone_size: -; v_call: TRBV14; j_call: TRBJ2-7; d_call: -
cdr3_aa: CATSRDWSGGNNEQFF; cdr3_nt: TGTGCCACCAGCAGAGATTGGAGCGGAGGCAACAATGAGCAGTTCTTC; clone_size: -; v_call: TRBV15; j_call: TRBJ2-1; d_call: -
cdr3_aa: CASSFEREGWYEQYF; cdr3_nt: TGTGCCAGCAGCTTTGAGCGGGAGGGTTGGTACGAGCAGTACTTC; clone_size: -; v_call: TRBV5-6; j_call: TRBJ2-7; d_call: TRBD2
cdr3_aa: CASIPYAGGSTDTQYF; cdr3_nt: TGTGCCAGCATCCCCTACGCAGGAGGGAGCACAGATACGCAGTATTTT; clone_size: -; v_call: TRBV27; j_call: TRBJ2-3; d_call: -
cdr3_aa: CATTGLIGELFF; cdr3_nt: TGTGCCACGACAGGGCTCATCGGGGAGCTGTTTTTT; clone_size: -; v_call: TRBV25-1; j_call: TRBJ2-2; d_call: TRBD1
cdr3_aa: CASSLAGLAGSETQYF; cdr3_nt: TGCGCCAGCAGCTTGGCCGGGCTAGCGGGATCAGAGACCCAGTACTTC; clone_size: -; v_call: TRBV5-1; j_call: TRBJ2-5; d_call: TRBD2
cdr3_aa: CASRGNPDTQYF; cdr3_nt: TGTGCCAGCAGGGGTAACCCAGATACGCAGTATTTT; clone_size: -; v_call: TRBV2; j_call: TRBJ2-3; d_call: -
cdr3_aa: CSVYKAGGPSYEQYF; cdr3_nt: TGCAGCGTTTACAAGGCGGGAGGGCCCTCCTACGAGCAGTACTTC; clone_size: -; v_call: TRBV29-1; j_call: TRBJ2-7; d_call: TRBD2
cdr3_aa: CASSLGGDQPQHF; cdr3_nt: TGTGCCAGCAGTCTGGGGGGGGATCAGCCCCAGCATTTT; clone_size: -; v_call: TRBV28; j_call: TRBJ1-5; d_call: -
cdr3_aa: CASGPQGPQHF; cdr3_nt: TGTGCCAGCGGGCCGCAGGGGCCCCAGCATTTT; clone_size: -; v_call: TRBV27; j_call: TRBJ1-5; d_call: -
cdr3_aa: CASKGTDTQYF; cdr3_nt: TGTGCCAGCAAAGGAACAGATACGCAGTATTTT; clone_size: once; v_call: TRBV2; j_call: TRBJ2-3; d_call: -
cdr3_aa: CASNGAGVPDTQYF; cdr3_nt: TGTGCCAGCAACGGTGCGGGAGTACCAGATACGCAGTATTTT; clone_size: -; v_call: TRBV27; j_call: TRBJ2-3; d_call: TRBD2
cdr3_aa: CASSSQTGGRSVGYTF; cdr3_nt: TGTGCCAGCAGCTCCCAAACGGGGGGGCGCTCGGTTGGCTACACCTTC; clone_size: -; v_call: TRBV5-6; j_call: TRBJ1-2; d_call: -
cdr3_aa: CARRTKGMGDRAEQFF; cdr3_nt: TGTGCCAGGAGAACAAAGGGTATGGGTGATCGGGCGGAGCAGTTCTTC; clone_size: -; v_call: TRBV21-1; j_call: TRBJ2-1; d_call: -
cdr3_aa: CASSFLGQGVHEQYF; cdr3_nt: TGTGCCAGCAGCTTCCTCGGACAGGGAGTCCACGAGCAGTACTTC; clone_size: -; v_call: TRBV13; j_call: TRBJ2-7; d_call: TRBD1
cdr3_aa: CASSLTGASEKLFF; cdr3_nt: TGTGCCAGCAGCCTGACAGGGGCAAGTGAAAAACTGTTTTTT; clone_size: -; v_call: TRBV27; j_call: TRBJ1-4; d_call: TRBD1